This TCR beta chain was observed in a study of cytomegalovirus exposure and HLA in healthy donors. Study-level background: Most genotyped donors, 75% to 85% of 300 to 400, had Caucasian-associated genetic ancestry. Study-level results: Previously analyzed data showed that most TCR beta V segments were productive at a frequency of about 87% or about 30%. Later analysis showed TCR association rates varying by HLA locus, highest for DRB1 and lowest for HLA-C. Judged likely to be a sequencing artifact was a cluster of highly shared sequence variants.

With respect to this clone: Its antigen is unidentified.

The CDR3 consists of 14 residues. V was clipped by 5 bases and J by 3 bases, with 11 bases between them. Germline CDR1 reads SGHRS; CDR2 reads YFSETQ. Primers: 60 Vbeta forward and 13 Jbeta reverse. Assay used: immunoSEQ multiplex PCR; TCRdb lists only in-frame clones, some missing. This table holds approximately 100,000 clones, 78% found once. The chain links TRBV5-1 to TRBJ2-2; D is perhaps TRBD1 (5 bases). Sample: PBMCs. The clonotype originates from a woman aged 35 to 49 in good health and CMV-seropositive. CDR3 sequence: CASSQTRDTGELFF. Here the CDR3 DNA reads TGCGCCAGCAGTCAGACCAGGGACACCGGGGAGCTGTTTTTT.